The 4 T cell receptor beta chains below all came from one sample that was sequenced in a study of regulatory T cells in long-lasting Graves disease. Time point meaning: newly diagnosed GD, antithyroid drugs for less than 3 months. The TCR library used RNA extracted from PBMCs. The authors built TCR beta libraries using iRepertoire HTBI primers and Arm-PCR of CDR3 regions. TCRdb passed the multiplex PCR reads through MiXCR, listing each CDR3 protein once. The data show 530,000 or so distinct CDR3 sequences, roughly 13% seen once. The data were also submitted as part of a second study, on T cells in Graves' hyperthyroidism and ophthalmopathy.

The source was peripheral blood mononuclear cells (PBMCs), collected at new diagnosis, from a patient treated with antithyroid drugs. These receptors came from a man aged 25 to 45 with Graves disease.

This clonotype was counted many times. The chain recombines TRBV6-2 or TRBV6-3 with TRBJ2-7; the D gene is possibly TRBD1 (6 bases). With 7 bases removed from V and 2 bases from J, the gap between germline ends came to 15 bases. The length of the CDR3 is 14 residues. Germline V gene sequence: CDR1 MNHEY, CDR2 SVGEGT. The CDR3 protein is CASTHVDSPYEQYF. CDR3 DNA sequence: TGTGCCAGCACACATGTGGACAGTCCCTACGAGCAGTACTTC.

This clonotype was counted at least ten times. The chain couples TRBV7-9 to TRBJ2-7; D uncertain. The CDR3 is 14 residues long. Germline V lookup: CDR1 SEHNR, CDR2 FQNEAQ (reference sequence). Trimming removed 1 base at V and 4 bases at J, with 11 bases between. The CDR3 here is CASSLDSGSYEQYF. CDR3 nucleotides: TGTGCCAGCAGCTTAGACTCCGGGTCTTACGAGCAGTACTTC.

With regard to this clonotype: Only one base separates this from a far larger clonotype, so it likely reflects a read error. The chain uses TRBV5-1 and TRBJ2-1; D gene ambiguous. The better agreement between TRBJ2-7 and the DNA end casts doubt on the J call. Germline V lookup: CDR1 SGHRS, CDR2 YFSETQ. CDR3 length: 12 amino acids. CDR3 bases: TGCGCCAGCAGCTTGGAGTGGAACAAGCAGTACTTC. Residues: CASSLEWNKQYF.

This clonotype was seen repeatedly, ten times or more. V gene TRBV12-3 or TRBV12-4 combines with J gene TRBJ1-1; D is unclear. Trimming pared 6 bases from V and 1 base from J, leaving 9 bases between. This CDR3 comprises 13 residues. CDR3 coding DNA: TGTGCCAGCAGCTTCTCAGGGAACACTGAAGCTTTCTTT. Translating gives CASSFSGNTEAFF.